This is a list of T cell receptor beta chains from one sample in a study of blood T cells in healthy people across ages. Each CDR3 protein is one row after TCRdb ran MiXCR on the 5' RACE reads. Counted here are some 1.6 million distinct CDR3 sequences, about 35% occurring once; the ten biggest clones make up around 11%. Sequencing was performed on blood. All receptors come from a woman under 40 in good health. The CDR3 runs from the conserved cysteine through the conserved F or W. The D gene is left open where the match is weak. Clone sizes are given selectively: once, few, many, or a class where the clone is expanded.

d_gene,v_gene,j_gene,abundance,CDR3nt,CDR3aa
TRBD2,TRBV7-6,TRBJ2-1,NA,TGTGCCAGCAGCTTCACCCCGGGACTAGCGGGGGGGCACCTTAATGAGCAGTTCTTC,CASSFTPGLAGGHLNEQFF
TRBD2,TRBV20-1,TRBJ2-7,NA,TGCAGTGCTAGAGAGGCGGTAGCGGGGGATATCGAGCAGTACTTC,CSAREAVAGDIEQYF
TRBD2,TRBV12-3/TRBV12-4,TRBJ2-7,few,TGTGCCAGCAGCTTTGGCCAGGGACTAGCGGGAGGATACGAGCAGTACTTC,CASSFGQGLAGGYEQYF
NA,TRBV6-6,TRBJ1-6,NA,TGTGCCAGCAGTTACTCGAGTGGGATTTTTTATAATTCACCCCTCCACTTT,CASSYSSGIFYNSPLHF
NA,TRBV28,TRBJ2-5,few,TGTGCCGCCCGGCCGCCTGTCGGAGAGACCCAGTACTTC,CAARPPVGETQYF
NA,TRBV9,TRBJ2-1,NA,TGTGCCAGCAGCGTAGTTTGGACAGCAGCCTACAATGAGCAGTTCTTC,CASSVVWTAAYNEQFF
NA,TRBV7-2,TRBJ2-3,NA,TGTGCCAGCAGCTTAGGTCCCCTAAAGAGCACAGATACGCAGTATTTT,CASSLGPLKSTDTQYF
TRBD1,TRBV13,TRBJ1-2,few,TGTGCCAGCAGCGAGCGACGGACAGGGAGGGTCGATGGCTACACCTTC,CASSERRTGRVDGYTF
NA,TRBV18,TRBJ2-1,NA,TGTGCCAGCGGAAGGGGCAGAAGCTCCTACAATGAGCAGTTCTTC,CASGRGRSSYNEQFF
NA,TRBV5-1,TRBJ1-6,few,TGCGCCAGCAGCCCGGGGGATTCACCCCTCCACTTT,CASSPGDSPLHF
NA,TRBV12-3/TRBV12-4,TRBJ1-4,few,TGTGCCAGCATCCCCGGGGGCGCTAGTGAAAAACTGTTTTTT,CASIPGGASEKLFF
NA,TRBV29-1,TRBJ2-7,NA,TGCAGCGCGCGGGATGCAGGCCAGTACGAGCAGTACTTC,CSARDAGQYEQYF
NA,TRBV15,TRBJ2-3,NA,TGTGCCACCAGCAGAGGGGACGAGGGGGATACGCAGTATTTT,CATSRGDEGDTQYF
NA,TRBV6-6,TRBJ2-3,NA,TGTGCCAGTAGTTACGACGGTATCACAGATACGCAGTATTTT,CASSYDGITDTQYF
NA,TRBV2,TRBJ2-3,NA,TGTGCCAGCAGTGAGGGGGGCAGGGGCGAGGATACGCAGTATTTT,CASSEGGRGEDTQYF
TRBD2,TRBV29-1,TRBJ2-3,NA,TGCAGCGTTGATCGCGGGAGTCTAGATACGCAGTATTTT,CSVDRGSLDTQYF
NA,TRBV6-1,TRBJ1-2,few,TGTGCCAGTCAGGTGATAGACTATGGCTACACCTTC,CASQVIDYGYTF
NA,TRBV29-1,TRBJ2-3,NA,TGCAGCGTTCTTGGCGAGAGGGACACAGATACGCAGTATTTT,CSVLGERDTDTQYF
NA,TRBV5-1,TRBJ2-7,few,TGCGCCAGCAGCTTGGGACAATTGGGGGACTACGAGCAGTACTTC,CASSLGQLGDYEQYF
NA,TRBV14,TRBJ1-2,NA,TGTGCCAGCAGCCAGATGGTACAGGGCTATGGCTACACCTTC,CASSQMVQGYGYTF